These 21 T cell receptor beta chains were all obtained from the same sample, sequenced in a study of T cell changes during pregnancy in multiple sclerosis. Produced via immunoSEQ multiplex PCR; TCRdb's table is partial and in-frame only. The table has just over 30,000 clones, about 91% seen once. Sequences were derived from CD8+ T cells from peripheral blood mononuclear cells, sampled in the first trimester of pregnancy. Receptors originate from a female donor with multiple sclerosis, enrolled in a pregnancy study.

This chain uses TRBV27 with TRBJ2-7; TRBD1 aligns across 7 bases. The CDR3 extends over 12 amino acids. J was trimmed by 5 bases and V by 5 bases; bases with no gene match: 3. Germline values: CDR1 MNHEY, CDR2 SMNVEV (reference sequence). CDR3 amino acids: CASSTTGDEQYF. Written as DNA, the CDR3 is TGTGCCAGCAGTACCACAGGGGACGAGCAGTACTTC.

The CDR3 is CATSEGLADYEQYF. The CDR3 nucleotides read TGTGCCACCAGCGAGGGGCTAGCGGACTACGAGCAGTACTTC. The chain joins TRBV15 to TRBJ2-7, with TRBD2 matching 7 bases. This CDR3 is 14 amino acids long. With V trimmed by 5 bases and J by 3 bases, 7 bases remained unmatched. CDR1 is LNHNV and CDR2 is YYDKDF in the germline V gene (reference sequence).

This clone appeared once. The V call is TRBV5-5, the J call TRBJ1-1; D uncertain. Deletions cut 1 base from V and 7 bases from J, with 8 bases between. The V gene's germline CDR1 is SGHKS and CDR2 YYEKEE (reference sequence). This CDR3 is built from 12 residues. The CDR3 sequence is CASSLISDEAFF. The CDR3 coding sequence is TGTGCCAGCAGCTTGATCAGTGATGAAGCTTTCTTT. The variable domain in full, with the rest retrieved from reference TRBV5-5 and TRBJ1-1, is DAGVTQSPTHLIKTRGQQVTLRCSPISGHKSVSWYQQVLGQGPQFIFQYYEKEERGRGNFPDRFSARQFPNYSSELNVNALLLGDSALYLCASSLISDEAFFGQGTRLTVV.

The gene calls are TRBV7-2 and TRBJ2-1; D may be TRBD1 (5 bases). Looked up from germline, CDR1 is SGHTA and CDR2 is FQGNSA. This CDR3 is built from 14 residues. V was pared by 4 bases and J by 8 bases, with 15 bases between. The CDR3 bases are TGTGCCAGCAGCTCCGTTGGCTTCAGGGATGAGCAGTTCTTC. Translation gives CASSSVGFRDEQFF.

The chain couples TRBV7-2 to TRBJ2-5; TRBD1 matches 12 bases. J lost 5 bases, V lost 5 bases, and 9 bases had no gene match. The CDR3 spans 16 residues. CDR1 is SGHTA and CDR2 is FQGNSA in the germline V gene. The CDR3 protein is CASSTPGQGARETQYF. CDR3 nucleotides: TGTGCCAGCAGCACTCCGGGACAGGGGGCGCGGGAGACCCAGTACTTC.

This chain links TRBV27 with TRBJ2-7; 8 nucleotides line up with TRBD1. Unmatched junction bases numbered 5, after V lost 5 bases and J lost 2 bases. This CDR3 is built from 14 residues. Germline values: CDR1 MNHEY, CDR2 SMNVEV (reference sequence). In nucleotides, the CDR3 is TGTGCCAGCAGTCAGGGGGCATTCGCCTACGAGCAGTACTTC. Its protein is CASSQGAFAYEQYF.

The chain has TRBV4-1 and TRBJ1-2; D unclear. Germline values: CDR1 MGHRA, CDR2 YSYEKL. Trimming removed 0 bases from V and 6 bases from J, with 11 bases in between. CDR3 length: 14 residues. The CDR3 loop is CASSQDWSSHGYTF. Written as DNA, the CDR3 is TGCGCCAGCAGCCAAGACTGGTCTAGTCATGGCTACACCTTC.

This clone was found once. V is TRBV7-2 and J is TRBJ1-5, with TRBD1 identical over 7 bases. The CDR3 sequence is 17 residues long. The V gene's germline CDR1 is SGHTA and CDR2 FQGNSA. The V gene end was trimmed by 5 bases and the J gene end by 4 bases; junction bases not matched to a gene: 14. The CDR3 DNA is TGTGCCAGCAGCGCCAGTTTAAATGACAGGGCTAATCAGCCCCAGCATTTT. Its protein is CASSASLNDRANQPQHF.

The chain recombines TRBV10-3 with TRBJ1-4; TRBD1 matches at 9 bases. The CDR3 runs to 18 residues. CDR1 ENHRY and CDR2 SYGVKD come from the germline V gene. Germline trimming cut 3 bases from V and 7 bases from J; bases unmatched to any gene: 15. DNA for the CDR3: TGTGCCATCAGTGATGATGTCGGACAGGGGAAGGATCGTGAAAAACTGTTTTTT. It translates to CAISDDVGQGKDREKLFF.

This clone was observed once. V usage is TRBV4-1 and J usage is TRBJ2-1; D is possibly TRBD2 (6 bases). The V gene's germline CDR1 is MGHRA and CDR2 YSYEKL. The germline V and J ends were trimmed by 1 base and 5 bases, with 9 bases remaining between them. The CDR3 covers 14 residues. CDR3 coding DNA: TGCGCCAGCAGCCAAGGAACGGGAGACAATGAGCAGTTCTTC. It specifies CASSQGTGDNEQFF.

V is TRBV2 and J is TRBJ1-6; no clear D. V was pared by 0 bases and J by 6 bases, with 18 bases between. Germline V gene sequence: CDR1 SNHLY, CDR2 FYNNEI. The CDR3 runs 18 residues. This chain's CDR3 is CASSEARNTLRGNSPLHF. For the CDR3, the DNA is TGTGCCAGCAGTGAAGCCCGGAACACCCTTCGAGGTAATTCACCCCTCCACTTT.

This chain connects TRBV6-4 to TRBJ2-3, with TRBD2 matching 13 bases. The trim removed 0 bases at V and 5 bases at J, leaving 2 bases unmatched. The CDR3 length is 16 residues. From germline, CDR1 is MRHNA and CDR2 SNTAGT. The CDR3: CASSDSGTSGVDTQYF. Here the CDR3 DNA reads TGTGCCAGCAGTGACTCCGGGACTAGCGGGGTAGATACGCAGTATTTT.

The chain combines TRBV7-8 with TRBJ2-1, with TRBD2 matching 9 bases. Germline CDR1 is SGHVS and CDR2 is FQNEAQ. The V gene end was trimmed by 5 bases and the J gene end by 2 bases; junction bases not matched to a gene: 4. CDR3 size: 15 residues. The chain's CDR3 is CASSPLAGAYNEQFF. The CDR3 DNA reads TGTGCCAGCAGCCCCTTAGCGGGAGCCTACAATGAGCAGTTCTTC.

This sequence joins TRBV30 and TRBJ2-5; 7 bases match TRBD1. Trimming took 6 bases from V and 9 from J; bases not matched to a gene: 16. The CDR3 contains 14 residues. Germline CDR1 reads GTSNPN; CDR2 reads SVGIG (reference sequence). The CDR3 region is CACGRDSFSGPQYF. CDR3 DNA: TGTGCCTGTGGCCGGGACAGCTTCTCCGGGCCCCAGTACTTC.

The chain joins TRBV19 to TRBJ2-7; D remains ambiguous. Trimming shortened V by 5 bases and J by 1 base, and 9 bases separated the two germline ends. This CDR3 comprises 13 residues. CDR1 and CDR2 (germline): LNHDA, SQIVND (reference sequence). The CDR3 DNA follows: TGTGCCAGTAGTTTGGGCCCTTCCTACGAGCAGTACTTC. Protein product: CASSLGPSYEQYF.

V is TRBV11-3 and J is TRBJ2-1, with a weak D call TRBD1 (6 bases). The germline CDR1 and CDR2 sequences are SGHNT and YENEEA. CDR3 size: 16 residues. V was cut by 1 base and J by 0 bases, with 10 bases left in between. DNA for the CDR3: TGTGCCAGCAGCTTAGTGGGACATAGCTCCTACAATGAGCAGTTCTTC. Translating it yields CASSLVGHSSYNEQFF. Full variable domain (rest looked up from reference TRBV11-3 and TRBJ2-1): EAGVVQSPRYKIIEKKQPVAFWCNPISGHNTLYWYLQNLGQGPELLIRYENEEAVDDSQLPKDRFSAERLKGVDSTLKIQPAELGDSAVYLCASSLVGHSSYNEQFFGPGTRLTVL.

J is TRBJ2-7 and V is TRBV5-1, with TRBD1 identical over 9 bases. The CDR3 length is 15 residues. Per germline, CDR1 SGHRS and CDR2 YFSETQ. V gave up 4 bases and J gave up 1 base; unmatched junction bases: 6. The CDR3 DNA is TGCGCCAGCAGCGTGGGACAGGGCCGTTCCTACGAGCAGTACTTC. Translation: CASSVGQGRSYEQYF.

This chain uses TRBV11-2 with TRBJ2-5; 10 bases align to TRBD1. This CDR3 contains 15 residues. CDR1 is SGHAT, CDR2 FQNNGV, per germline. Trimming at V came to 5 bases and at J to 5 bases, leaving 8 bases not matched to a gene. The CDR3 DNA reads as TGTGCCAGCAGCGGAACCGGGACAGGGGTTGAGACCCAGTACTTC. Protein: CASSGTGTGVETQYF.

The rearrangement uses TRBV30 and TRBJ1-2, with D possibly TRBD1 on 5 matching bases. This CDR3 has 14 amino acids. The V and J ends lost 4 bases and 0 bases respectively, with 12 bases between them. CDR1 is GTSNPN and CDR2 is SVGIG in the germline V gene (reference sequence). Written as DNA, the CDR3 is TGTGCCTGGACCTTGGACAACGCTAACTATGGCTACACCTTC. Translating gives CAWTLDNANYGYTF.

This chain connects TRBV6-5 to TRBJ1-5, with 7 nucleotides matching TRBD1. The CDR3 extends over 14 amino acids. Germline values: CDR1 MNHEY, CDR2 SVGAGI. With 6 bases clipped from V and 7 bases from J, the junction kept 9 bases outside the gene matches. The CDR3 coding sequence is TGTGCCAGCAGCCCAGACAGGGAAGGCCAGCCCCAGCATTTT. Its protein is CASSPDREGQPQHF.

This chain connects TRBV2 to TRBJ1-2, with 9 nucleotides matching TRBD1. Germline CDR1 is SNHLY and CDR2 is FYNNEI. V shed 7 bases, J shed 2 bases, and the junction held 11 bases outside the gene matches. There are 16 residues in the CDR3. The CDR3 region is CASTPGQGELNYGYTF. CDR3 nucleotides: TGTGCCAGCACCCCGGGACAGGGCGAACTGAACTATGGCTACACCTTC.